The rows below give T cell receptor beta chains drawn from one sample of a study of blood T cells in healthy people across ages. One entry per CDR3 protein, called by TCRdb with MiXCR from the 5' RACE reads. The sample carries under 800,000 distinct CDR3 sequences, under 25% recorded once. The specimen sequenced was blood. Receptors originate from an older man in good health. CDR3s include the opening cysteine and the closing phenylalanine or tryptophan. Fields, in order: V gene, J gene, CDR3 protein.

v_gene: TRBV3-1; j_gene: TRBJ2-7; CDR3aa: CASSRISAEQYF
v_gene: TRBV5-5; j_gene: TRBJ1-1; CDR3aa: CASSTGPGWATEAFF
v_gene: TRBV7-9; j_gene: -; CDR3aa: CASSPQGSDEQYF
v_gene: TRBV7-3; j_gene: TRBJ2-2; CDR3aa: CPSGSSGTGELFF
v_gene: TRBV27; j_gene: TRBJ2-7; CDR3aa: CASSLSVAEGWYEQYF
v_gene: TRBV2; j_gene: TRBJ2-6; CDR3aa: CASSAKTSGANVLTF
v_gene: TRBV27; j_gene: TRBJ2-3; CDR3aa: CASSFTTNSLTDTQYF
v_gene: TRBV20-1; j_gene: TRBJ2-1; CDR3aa: CSAPISLELQDEQFF
v_gene: TRBV15; j_gene: TRBJ2-3; CDR3aa: CATSSSGTSVNLDTQYF
v_gene: TRBV5-1; j_gene: TRBJ2-1; CDR3aa: CASSGGAGSNEQFF
v_gene: TRBV20-1; j_gene: TRBJ1-2; CDR3aa: CSAREGAYGYTF
v_gene: TRBV4-3; j_gene: TRBJ2-1; CDR3aa: CASSQDFGNNEQFF
v_gene: TRBV29-1; j_gene: TRBJ2-1; CDR3aa: CSVEDNEQFF
v_gene: TRBV28; j_gene: TRBJ1-2; CDR3aa: CASAKPPNYGYTF
v_gene: TRBV5-1; j_gene: TRBJ1-3; CDR3aa: CASSRTMSSGNTIYF
v_gene: TRBV9; j_gene: TRBJ2-7; CDR3aa: CASSVGLSNSGVNYEQYF
v_gene: TRBV5-1; j_gene: TRBJ1-1; CDR3aa: CASSIGQGNMNTEAFF
v_gene: TRBV7-3; j_gene: TRBJ2-3; CDR3aa: CASSVHPTSGRRTDTQYF
v_gene: TRBV28; j_gene: TRBJ1-4; CDR3aa: CASQGGGANEKLFF
v_gene: TRBV6-1; j_gene: TRBJ1-4; CDR3aa: CASSRDWGSDEKLFF
v_gene: TRBV29-1; j_gene: TRBJ1-4; CDR3aa: CSVGPESTNEKLFF
v_gene: TRBV20-1; j_gene: TRBJ2-2; CDR3aa: CSAPRASGANTGELFF
v_gene: TRBV10-3; j_gene: TRBJ1-2; CDR3aa: CAISDHDSTNYGYTF
v_gene: TRBV6-1; j_gene: TRBJ1-3; CDR3aa: CASSEAPQVSGNTIYF
v_gene: TRBV5-1; j_gene: TRBJ2-7; CDR3aa: CASSPDSLEEQYF
v_gene: TRBV20-1; j_gene: TRBJ2-2; CDR3aa: CSASSTSAGELFF
v_gene: TRBV29-1; j_gene: TRBJ1-1; CDR3aa: CSVDNGAKAEAFF
v_gene: TRBV28; j_gene: TRBJ1-2; CDR3aa: CASSLPVNYGYTF
v_gene: TRBV4-1; j_gene: TRBJ2-2; CDR3aa: CASRRGGLDTGELFF
v_gene: TRBV25-1; j_gene: TRBJ2-5; CDR3aa: CASSGPQTSPQRTEQYF
v_gene: TRBV5-1; j_gene: TRBJ2-2; CDR3aa: CASSSSGRAQIGELFF
v_gene: TRBV29-1; j_gene: TRBJ2-1; CDR3aa: CSGKTGDAFNNEQFF
v_gene: TRBV6-1; j_gene: -; CDR3aa: CASSESSGGPYEQYF
v_gene: TRBV6-2/TRBV6-3; j_gene: TRBJ1-1; CDR3aa: CASREHRGDGTEAFF
v_gene: TRBV7-9; j_gene: TRBJ2-7; CDR3aa: CASSLLLGQGGEQYF
v_gene: TRBV28; j_gene: TRBJ2-2; CDR3aa: CASSLGRLGELFF
v_gene: TRBV12-3/TRBV12-4; j_gene: TRBJ2-4; CDR3aa: CASSTDTYGGYIQYF
v_gene: TRBV7-2; j_gene: TRBJ2-3; CDR3aa: CASSLNRERGTQYF
v_gene: TRBV3-1; j_gene: TRBJ2-1; CDR3aa: CASSQDPSGSSYNEHFF
v_gene: TRBV9; j_gene: TRBJ2-1; CDR3aa: CASSVGTREGGEQFF
v_gene: TRBV7-9; j_gene: TRBJ1-4; CDR3aa: CASSQSRTNEKLFF
v_gene: TRBV6-6; j_gene: TRBJ2-3; CDR3aa: CASGSRTDTQYF
v_gene: TRBV20-1; j_gene: TRBJ2-5; CDR3aa: CSAREHQETQYF
v_gene: TRBV20-1; j_gene: TRBJ2-1; CDR3aa: CSAPGRSGPGYNEQFF
v_gene: TRBV20-1; j_gene: TRBJ2-2; CDR3aa: CSATPGTGPTGELFF
v_gene: TRBV5-1; j_gene: TRBJ2-7; CDR3aa: CASRLRGDATYEQYF
v_gene: TRBV28; j_gene: TRBJ1-4; CDR3aa: CASSQREKLFF
v_gene: TRBV9; j_gene: TRBJ2-3; CDR3aa: CASSVATGASTDTQYF
v_gene: TRBV5-1; j_gene: TRBJ2-1; CDR3aa: CASSPNPGQGNEQFF
v_gene: TRBV4-3; j_gene: TRBJ2-5; CDR3aa: CASSQGDPGETQYF
v_gene: TRBV6-2/TRBV6-3; j_gene: TRBJ2-1; CDR3aa: CASRKGGGGSNEQFF
v_gene: TRBV11-3; j_gene: TRBJ2-5; CDR3aa: CASSLNPRETQYF
v_gene: TRBV18; j_gene: TRBJ2-1; CDR3aa: CASSRTGVRDEQFF
v_gene: TRBV3-1; j_gene: TRBJ2-7; CDR3aa: CASSQGASEQYF